This TCR beta chain was identified during a study of blood T cell repertoires in COVID-19. Study-level background: PBMCs, B-cell-depleted T cells, or T cells provided the cDNA or gDNA that made up the material.

V was trimmed by 1 base and J by 0 bases, leaving 11 bases between them. The CDR3 is 15 residues long. Germline CDR1 and CDR2: SGHKS and YYEKEE (reference sequence). Only in-frame clones appear in the TCRdb table, and some are missing; sequencing was by immunoSEQ multiplex PCR. The sample holds about 270,000 clones, approximately 84% seen once. The V and J genes are TRBV5-5 and TRBJ2-7; no firm D call. The source material was peripheral blood. This clonotype originated in a human donor in a cohort sampled during active COVID-19. The CDR3 loop is CASSLSATSSYEQYF. The CDR3, as DNA: TGTGCCAGCAGCTTGTCTGCTACCTCCTCCTACGAGCAGTACTTC.